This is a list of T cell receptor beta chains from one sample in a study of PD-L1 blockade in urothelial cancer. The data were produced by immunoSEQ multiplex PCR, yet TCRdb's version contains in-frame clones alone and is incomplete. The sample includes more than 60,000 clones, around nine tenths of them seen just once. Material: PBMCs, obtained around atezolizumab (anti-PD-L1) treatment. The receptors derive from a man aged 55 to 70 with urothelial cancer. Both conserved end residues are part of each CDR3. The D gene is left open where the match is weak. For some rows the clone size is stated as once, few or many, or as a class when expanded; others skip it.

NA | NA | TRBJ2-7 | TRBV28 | TGTGCCAGCAGTCAAGGATTGCGGGAGCAGTACTTC | CASSQGLREQYF
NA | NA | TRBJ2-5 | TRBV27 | TGTGACCTGAACTCTTACTCATATCCGGGGTACCAAGAGACCCAGTACTTC | CDLNSYSYPGYQETQYF
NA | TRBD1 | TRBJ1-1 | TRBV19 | TGTGCCAGTACCCAAATCAGAGCACAGGGGAGGAACACTGAAGCTTTCTTT | CASTQIRAQGRNTEAFF
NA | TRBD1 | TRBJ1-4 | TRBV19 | TGTGCCAGTCGGAGGGACAGGGGTAATGAAAAACTGTTTTTT | CASRRDRGNEKLFF
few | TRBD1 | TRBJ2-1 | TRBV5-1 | TGCGCCAGCAGCTTGGTACAGGGGTGGTACAATGAGCAGTTCTTC | CASSLVQGWYNEQFF
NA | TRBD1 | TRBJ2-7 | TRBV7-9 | TGTGCCAGCAGCCTCGGAGGGGGACAGGCGTTCTACGAGCAGTACTTC | CASSLGGGQAFYEQYF
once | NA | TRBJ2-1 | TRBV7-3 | TGTGCCAGCAGCTTAGTGGTGGGGGGGCCGGGTAATGAGCAGTTCTTC | CASSLVVGGPGNEQFF
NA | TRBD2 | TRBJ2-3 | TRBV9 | TGTGCCAGCAGCGTTAGCGGGACCACAGATACGCAGTATTTT | CASSVSGTTDTQYF
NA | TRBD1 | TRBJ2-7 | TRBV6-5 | TGTGCCAGCAGTGGCCGAAGGGGGCGAGAGCAGTACTTC | CASSGRRGREQYF
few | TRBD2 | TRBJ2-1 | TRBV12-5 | TGTGCTAGAGGACTAGCGGGTATCTCGATCAATGAGCAGTTCTTC | CARGLAGISINEQFF
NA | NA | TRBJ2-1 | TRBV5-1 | TGCGCCAGCAGCTCCCAGGGGATATCCTACAATGAGCAGTTCTTC | CASSSQGISYNEQFF
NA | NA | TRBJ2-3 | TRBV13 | TGTGCCAGCAGTAGATGGAGGGCCGGCACAGATACGCAGTATTTT | CASSRWRAGTDTQYF